This entry is about one T cell receptor (beta chain). As yet, its antigen is unknown. This sample is drawn from a study of cytomegalovirus exposure and HLA in healthy donors. General study points: Generally TCR sequences proved uncommon, though certain public TCRs appeared in numerous donors.

Assay: immunoSEQ multiplex PCR; the TCRdb copy retains only in-frame clones and omits some. The sample has about 140,000 clones; approximately 84% are singletons. From germline, CDR1 is MNHEY and CDR2 SVGAGI. Trimming left V 0 bases short and J 2 bases short, with 13 bases between. The CDR3 is made up of 16 amino acids. The sequenced material came from PBMCs. The rearrangement uses TRBV6-5 and TRBJ2-5; D might be TRBD2 (7 bases). This sequence originates from a woman younger than 45 in good health and CMV-seronegative. CDR3 nucleotide sequence: TGTGCCAGCAGTTACTCGCGGGGGCGAGAGCAAGAGACCCAGTACTTC. Translating gives CASSYSRGREQETQYF.